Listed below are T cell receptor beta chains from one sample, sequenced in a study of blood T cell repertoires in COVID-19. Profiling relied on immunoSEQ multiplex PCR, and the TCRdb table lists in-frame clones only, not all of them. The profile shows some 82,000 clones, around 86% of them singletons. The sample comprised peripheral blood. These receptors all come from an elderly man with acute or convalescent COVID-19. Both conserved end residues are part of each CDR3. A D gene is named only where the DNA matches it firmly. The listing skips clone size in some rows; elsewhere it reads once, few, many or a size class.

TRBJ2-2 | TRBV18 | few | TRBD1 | CASSPRQGTRKTGELFF | TGTGCCAGCTCACCGAGACAGGGAACCAGAAAGACCGGGGAGCTGTTTTTT
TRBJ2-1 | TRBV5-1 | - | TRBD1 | CASTQQGAYNEQFF | TGCGCCAGCACCCAACAGGGGGCCTACAATGAGCAGTTCTTC
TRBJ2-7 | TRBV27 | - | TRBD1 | CASSPGTGGYEQYF | TGTGCCAGCAGTCCCGGGACAGGCGGTTACGAGCAGTACTTC
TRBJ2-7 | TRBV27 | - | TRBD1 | CASSPLGTGKGEQYF | TGTGCCAGCAGCCCCCTTGGGACAGGGAAGGGCGAGCAGTACTTC
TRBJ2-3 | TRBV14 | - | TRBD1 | CASSTRTGWTDTQYF | TGTGCCAGCAGCACCCGGACAGGGTGGACAGATACGCAGTATTTT
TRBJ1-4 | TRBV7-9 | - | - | CASSVRGPPKEKLFF | TGTGCCAGCAGCGTCAGGGGTCCCCCGAAGGAGAAACTGTTTTTT
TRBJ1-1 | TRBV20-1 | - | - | CSAKYRHEAFF | TGCAGTGCTAAGTACAGACATGAAGCTTTCTTT
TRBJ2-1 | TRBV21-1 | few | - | CASSKDLDRLDHEQFF | TGTGCCAGCAGCAAAGATCTGGATCGACTTGACCATGAGCAGTTCTTC
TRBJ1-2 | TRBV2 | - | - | CASSEDRLNYGYTF | TGTGCCAGCAGTGAAGACCGACTTAACTATGGCTACACCTTC
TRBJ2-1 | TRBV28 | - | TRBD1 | CASSKLGQGPNEQFF | TGTGCCAGCAGCAAACTAGGACAGGGGCCCAATGAGCAGTTCTTC
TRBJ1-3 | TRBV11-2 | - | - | CASSQGTSGNTIYF | TGTGCCAGCAGCCAGGGGACCTCTGGAAACACCATATATTTT
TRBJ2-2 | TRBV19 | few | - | CASSPQPRSGELFF | TGTGCCAGTAGTCCTCAACCCAGATCCGGGGAGCTGTTTTTT
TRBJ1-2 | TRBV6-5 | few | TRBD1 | CASWFGTGYGYTF | TGTGCCAGCTGGTTCGGGACAGGCTATGGCTACACCTTC
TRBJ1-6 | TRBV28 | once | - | CASSFSGRNSPLHF | TGTGCCAGCAGTTTTTCGGGTCGCAATTCACCCCTCCACTTT
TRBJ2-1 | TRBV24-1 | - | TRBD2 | CATSDSLNSGRSGNEQFF | TGTGCCACCAGTGATTCCCTTAATAGCGGGAGAAGTGGGAATGAGCAGTTCTTC
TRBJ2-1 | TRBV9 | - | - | CASSVLLNSEQFF | TGTGCCAGCAGCGTTTTGCTAAACAGTGAGCAGTTCTTC
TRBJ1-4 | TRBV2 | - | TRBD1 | CASRLAGQTDEKLFF | TGTGCCAGCAGACTGGCGGGACAGACGGATGAAAAACTGTTTTTT